This note documents a single TCR beta chain sequence. Authors' methods: Estimated nucleated cell counts came from reference gene primer amplification. Profiling relied on immunoSEQ multiplex PCR, and the TCRdb table lists in-frame clones only, not all of them. V and J calls and clone size are as listed in that table; D and trimming were resolved from the DNA. There are tens of thousands of clones in the sample; around 86% occur only once, and around 1.3% lies in the top ten. The CDR3 extends over 14 amino acids. The trim removed 5 bases at V and 4 bases at J, leaving 5 bases unmatched. Germline-derived CDR1 and CDR2 are LNHDA and SQIVND (reference sequence). These data come from a study of blood T cell repertoires in COVID-19. Study-level background: Samples representing acute and convalescent COVID-19 were sourced from the United States, Italy and Spain. Nucleic acid was either cDNA or gDNA, and it came from T cells, B-cell-depleted T cells, or PBMCs.

V usage is TRBV19 and J usage is TRBJ1-3; TRBD1 agrees at 7 bases. The specimen sequenced was peripheral blood. The TCR sequence derives from a woman older than 75 with acute or convalescent COVID-19. The CDR3 bases are TGTGCCAGTAGTGATACAGGGGTCGGAAACACCATATATTTT. Translating gives CASSDTGVGNTIYF.